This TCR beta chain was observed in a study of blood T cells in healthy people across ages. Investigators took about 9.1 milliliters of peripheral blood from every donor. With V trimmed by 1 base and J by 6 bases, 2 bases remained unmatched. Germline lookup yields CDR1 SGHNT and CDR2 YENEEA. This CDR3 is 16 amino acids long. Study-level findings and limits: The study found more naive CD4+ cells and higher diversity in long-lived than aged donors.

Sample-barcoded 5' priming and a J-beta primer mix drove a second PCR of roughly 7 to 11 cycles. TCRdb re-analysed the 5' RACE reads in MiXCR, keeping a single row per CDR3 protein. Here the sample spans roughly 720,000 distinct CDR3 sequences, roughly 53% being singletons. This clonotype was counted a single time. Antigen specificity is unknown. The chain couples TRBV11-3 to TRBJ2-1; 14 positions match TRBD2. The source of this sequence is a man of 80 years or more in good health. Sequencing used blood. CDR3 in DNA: TGTGCCAGCAGCTTAGGACTAGCGGGAGGGAGCAATGAGCAGTTCTTC. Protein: CASSLGLAGGSNEQFF.